These 29 T cell receptor beta chains share one sample of origin, sequenced in a study of T cells in Graves' hyperthyroidism and ophthalmopathy (dated by TCRdb to the late 2010s). The library was prepared using multiplex PCR. Sequenced using an Illumina HiSeq 2000. The TCR beta CDR3 regions were amplified from the RNA transcripts. For the first round of RT-PCR on the TCR CDR3, the HTBI primer set was used together with the Qiagen OneStep RT-PCR kit. TCRdb applied fastp at Q25 and MiXCR to the public reads, then kept only in-frame beta chains. Merged by CDR3 protein, the rows form single entries marked with the most common genes and DNA. The table for this sample lists about half a million distinct CDR3 sequences; less than 25% of them were counted only once. Clones ranked in the top ten supply around a quarter of the sample. The sequenced sample was blood. These receptors all stem from a man in his late teens or twenties with Graves' hyperthyroidism.

In its sample, this clonotype was seen many times. The V call is TRBV12-3 or TRBV12-4, the J call TRBJ1-2, with a weak D call TRBD1 (6 bases). Trimming took 5 bases from V and 0 from J, leaving 13 bases between them. CDR3 length equals 15 residues. CDR3 nucleotide sequence: TGTGCCAGCAGTCCCACAGGGATAGCTAACTATGGCTACACCTTC. It is translated as CASSPTGIANYGYTF.

Ten or more counts support this clonotype. The chain combines TRBV5-1 with TRBJ1-5, with unresolved D. The germline V gene encodes CDR1 SGHRS and CDR2 YFSETQ. Trimming removed 5 bases from V and 3 bases from J, with 9 bases in between. CDR3 length: 13 amino acids. CDR3 DNA: TGCGCCAGCAGGGGTGATTACAATCAGCCCCAGCATTTT. Translating it yields CASRGDYNQPQHF.

The DNA of the CDR3 is TGTGCCAGTAGTCCAGGGATCTCCTCCTACGAGCAGTACTTC. This sequence encodes CASSPGISSYEQYF. The chain combines TRBV19 with TRBJ2-7; TRBD1 is a possible D gene (5 bases). Germline loops: CDR1 LNHDA, CDR2 SQIVND (reference sequence). Trimming cost V 5 bases and J 0 bases, with 11 bases left between them. The CDR3 totals 14 residues.

This clonotype came up many times. V gene TRBV19 combines with J gene TRBJ2-7; unclear D gene. The V gene lost 7 bases and the J gene lost 0 bases, with 13 bases spanning the gap. The CDR3 contains 14 residues. In germline, CDR1 is LNHDA, CDR2 SQIVND (reference sequence). CDR3 sequence (DNA): TGTGCCAGTACCGTGATTCTGGGCTCCTACGAGCAGTACTTC. Its translation: CASTVILGSYEQYF.

This clonotype was counted only a few times. The chain couples TRBV29-1 to TRBJ1-1; D gene uncertain. Between the trimmed V and J ends, which lost 4 bases and 2 bases, there was a span of 23 bases. The germline V gene encodes CDR1 SQVTM and CDR2 ANQGSEA. The CDR3 is 17 amino acids. CDR3 in amino acids: CSVVGLDQPTPNTEAFF. The CDR3 DNA is TGCAGCGTTGTGGGTCTTGACCAGCCAACGCCTAACACTGAAGCTTTCTTT.

The chain is built from TRBV6-2 or TRBV6-3 and TRBJ2-7; D is possibly TRBD2 (5 bases). The CDR3 has 14 residues. The V gene's germline CDR1 is MNHEY and CDR2 SVGEGT. Trimming removed 2 bases from V and 0 bases from J, with 8 bases in between. The CDR3 DNA follows: TGTGCCAGCAGTTACGGGCTAGCCTCCTACGAGCAGTACTTC. Translated, it gives CASSYGLASYEQYF.

This clonotype was seen many times. The rearrangement uses TRBV12-3 or TRBV12-4 and TRBJ1-5, with a tentative D call TRBD1 (5 bases). This CDR3 is built from 13 residues. Trimming shortened V by 8 bases and J by 7 bases, and 15 bases separated the two germline ends. CDR3 sequence reads: CASGPGGLQPQHF. The CDR3 nucleotides read TGTGCCAGCGGACCGGGGGGTTTACAGCCCCAGCATTTT.

J is TRBJ1-5 and V is TRBV12-3 or TRBV12-4, with a weak D call TRBD1 (5 bases). V lost 8 bases and J lost 3, with 14 bases in between. The CDR3 has 14 amino acids. The CDR3 DNA reads TGTGCCAGCTCACCATCCGGGGCCAATCAGCCCCAGCATTTT. This gives the protein CASSPSGANQPQHF.

In this sample, this clonotype turned up many times. The V gene is TRBV7-3, the J gene TRBJ1-1; unclear D gene. V lost 1 base to trimming and J lost 2 bases, with 17 bases between them. The CDR3 is made up of 17 amino acids. Germline V gives CDR1 SGHTA, CDR2 FQGTGA. CDR3 sequence: CASSLSPHHRTNTEAFF. CDR3 in DNA: TGTGCCAGCAGCTTAAGTCCCCACCACAGAACAAACACTGAAGCTTTCTTT.

The V and J genes are TRBV5-5 and TRBJ1-5; D gene unclear. The germline V gene has CDR1 SGHKS and CDR2 YYEKEE (reference sequence). CDR3 size: 13 residues. Trimming left V 1 base short and J 6 bases short, with 8 bases between. The CDR3 region is CASSLFTSQPQHF. CDR3 in DNA: TGTGCCAGCAGCTTGTTCACGAGTCAGCCCCAGCATTTT.

This clonotype was counted at least ten times. The chain combines TRBV6-2 or TRBV6-3 with TRBJ2-7; 8 bases are shared with TRBD1. Trimming cost V 5 bases and J 5 bases; bases outside gene matches: 2. The CDR3 loop spans 12 amino acids. Germline CDR1 MNHEY, CDR2 SVGEGT. The DNA of the CDR3 is TGTGCCAGCAGTGGACAGGGCCACGAGCAGTACTTC. Translation gives CASSGQGHEQYF.

This clonotype has more than one count but fewer than ten. This sequence joins TRBV30 and TRBJ1-1; D is uncertain. Trimming took off 0 bases at V and 4 bases at J, with 9 bases between the two ends. CDR1 is GTSNPN and CDR2 is SVGIG in the germline V gene (reference sequence). The CDR3 is made up of 13 amino acids. The CDR3 sequence: CAWSVSGSTEAFF. The CDR3 coding sequence is TGTGCCTGGAGTGTAAGCGGGAGCACTGAAGCTTTCTTT.

The chain uses TRBV12-3 or TRBV12-4 and TRBJ2-1; either TRBD1 or TRBD2 may fit D (6 bases each). V gave up 1 base and J gave up 5 bases, with 12 bases separating them. This CDR3 contains 15 residues. The CDR3 is CASSLDLRGDNEQFF. CDR3 bases: TGTGCCAGCAGTTTAGATCTAAGGGGGGACAATGAGCAGTTCTTC.

The gene calls are TRBV4-1 and TRBJ2-2; 7 bases line up with TRBD1. The CDR3 spans 17 residues. J lost 3 bases, V lost 4 bases, and 11 bases had no gene match. CDR1 and CDR2 from the germline V gene are MGHRA and YSYEKL. The CDR3 DNA is TGCGCCAGCAGCCCCTTTGGACAGGACGCATACACCGGGGAGCTGTTTTTT. This gives the protein CASSPFGQDAYTGELFF.

In this sample, this clonotype turned up many times. The V and J genes are TRBV11-2 and TRBJ2-7; unclear D gene. Trimming took 5 bases from V and 1 from J, leaving 12 bases between them. Germline values: CDR1 SGHAT, CDR2 FQNNGV. The CDR3 extends over 14 amino acids. This CDR3 is CASSQAGYSYEQYF. For the CDR3, the DNA is TGTGCCAGCAGCCAGGCCGGGTATTCCTACGAGCAGTACTTC.

Ten or more counts support this clonotype. The chain combines TRBV28 with TRBJ2-4, with 9 bases lining up with TRBD1. The CDR3 consists of 15 residues. J was trimmed by 6 bases and V by 8 bases; bases with no gene match: 11. Germline V gene data show CDR1 as MDHEN and CDR2 as SYDVKM. The CDR3 protein is CASGLQGAQRNIQYF. The CDR3 region has the DNA TGTGCCAGCGGCCTACAGGGGGCGCAAAGAAACATTCAGTACTTC.

This clonotype appeared many times. V and J are TRBV7-8 and TRBJ2-5; 11 nucleotides align to TRBD2. The J segment lost 1 base and the V segment lost 1 base, leaving 5 bases of the junction unmatched. The CDR3 covers 17 residues. The V gene's germline CDR1 is SGHVS and CDR2 FQNEAQ. CDR3 nucleotide sequence: TGTGCCAGCAGCTTAGAGGTGCTAGCGGGGGGCCAAGAGACCCAGTACTTC. Translation gives CASSLEVLAGGQETQYF. Based on the CDR3 plus reference TRBV7-8 and TRBJ2-5, the full variable domain is GAGVSQSPRYKVAKRGQDVALRCDPISGHVSLFWYQQALGQGPEFLTYFQNEAQLDKSGLPSDRFFAERPEGSVSTLKIQRTQQEDSAVYLCASSLEVLAGGQETQYFGPGTRLLVL.

The chain joins TRBV2 to TRBJ2-4; 8 bases agree with TRBD1. The CDR3 length is 14 residues. CDR1 is SNHLY and CDR2 is FYNNEI in the germline V gene. The junction had 6 bases not matched to a gene; V was cut back by 7 bases and J by 4 bases. The CDR3 region has the DNA TGTGCCAGCAATCCCCGGGACAGGAAAAACATTCAGTACTTC. It specifies CASNPRDRKNIQYF. The variable domain in full, completed from reference TRBV2 and TRBJ2-4, reads EPEVTQTPSHQVTQMGQEVILRCVPISNHLYFYWYRQILGQKVEFLVSFYNNEISEKSEIFDDQFSVERPDGSNFTLKIRSTKLEDSAMYFCASNPRDRKNIQYFGAGTRLSVL.

As regards this clonotype: One end of the junction does not line up with germline, which may come from a read error. The V and J genes are TRBV28 and TRBJ1-5, with a possible D match to TRBD1 (5 bases). Germline CDR1 and CDR2: MDHEN and SYDVKM. There are 17 residues in the CDR3. Here the CDR3 DNA reads TGTGCCAGCAGTTTATGGAGGACAAGTCGGAGCAATCAGCCCCAGCAGTTT. As protein: CASSLWRTSRSNQPQQF.

This clonotype was seen many times. This chain links TRBV6-2 or TRBV6-3 with TRBJ2-2; 12 bases map to TRBD2. The CDR3 has 18 amino acids. The J segment lost 1 base and the V segment lost 4 bases, leaving 7 bases of the junction unmatched. The germline gives CDR1 MNHEY, CDR2 SVGEGT. In DNA, the CDR3 is TGTGCCAGCAGTTTCCACCTGGGACTAGCGGGGAACACCGGGGAGCTGTTTTTT. Translating it yields CASSFHLGLAGNTGELFF.

In this sample, this clonotype turned up many times. V usage is TRBV7-3 and J usage is TRBJ1-2; D is undetermined. Germline assignment: CDR1 SGHTA and CDR2 FQGTGA. The CDR3 has 11 amino acids. V lost 5 bases and J 7 bases, leaving 8 bases between the germline ends. In DNA, the CDR3 is TGTGCCAGCAGCCACGTGGGTGGCTACACCTTC. Translated, it gives CASSHVGGYTF.

The CDR3 loop reads CASSIFRGQGDYSNQPQHF. The CDR3 DNA follows: TGTGCCAGTAGTATATTCCGCGGACAGGGGGATTACAGCAATCAGCCCCAGCATTTT. The V call is TRBV19, the J call TRBJ1-5, with TRBD1 matching 10 bases. The junction had 11 bases not matched to a gene; V was cut back by 2 bases and J by 1 base. This CDR3 spans 19 amino acids. From germline, CDR1 is LNHDA and CDR2 SQIVND (reference sequence).

This clonotype was counted ten times or more. The chain couples TRBV6-1 to TRBJ2-5; 9 bases are a match to TRBD2. The V segment lost 2 bases and the J segment 4 bases; nucleotides outside the gene matches: 8. CDR1 is MNHNS and CDR2 is SASEGT in the germline V gene. The CDR3 is 16 amino acids. CDR3 bases: TGTGCCAGCAGTGAAATAGCTAGCGGGGAGGGAGAGACCCAGTACTTC. Its translation is CASSEIASGEGETQYF.

This clonotype was seen many times. V gene TRBV20-1 combines with J gene TRBJ1-5; D remains ambiguous. The V end lost 1 base, the J end lost 3 bases, and 7 bases lay between the germline ends. The CDR3 covers 13 residues. From germline, CDR1 is DFQATT and CDR2 SNEGSKA (reference sequence). In DNA, the CDR3 is TGCAGTGCTAGAGTGGTACCCAATCAGCCCCAGCATTTT. Its protein is CSARVVPNQPQHF.

The chain uses TRBV6-4 and TRBJ2-3; 9 positions match TRBD2. CDR3 size: 16 residues. V was clipped by 3 bases and J by 2 bases; unmatched bases: 6. Germline CDR1 is MRHNA and CDR2 is SNTAGT. This CDR3 is CASSESGGGATDTQYF. In nucleotides, the CDR3 is TGTGCCAGCAGTGAATCCGGCGGGGGGGCCACAGATACGCAGTATTTT.

This clonotype was picked up many times. CDR3: CASIGLAGRDEQYF. The CDR3 nucleotides read TGTGCCAGCATCGGACTAGCGGGGAGGGACGAGCAGTACTTC. This chain connects TRBV2 to TRBJ2-7; 12 nucleotides agree with TRBD2. V lost 7 bases, J lost 5 bases, and 6 bases stayed unmatched. The CDR3 runs to 14 residues. Germline CDR1 is SNHLY and CDR2 is FYNNEI.

In its sample, this clonotype was seen a few times. The CDR3: CASSLIFRPQHF. As DNA, the CDR3 is TGTGCCAGCAGTTTAATATTTCGGCCCCAGCATTTT. The chain joins TRBV12-3 or TRBV12-4 to TRBJ1-5; no firm D call. Trimming shortened V by 2 bases and J by 9 bases, and 8 bases separated the two germline ends. This CDR3 has 12 residues.

This sequence joins TRBV4-1 and TRBJ2-7; D possibly corresponds to TRBD2 (7 bases). The CDR3 contains 17 residues. From germline, CDR1 is MGHRA and CDR2 YSYEKL. Trimming left V 8 bases short and J 5 bases short, with 28 bases between. CDR3 bases: TGCGCCAGCGCCCCGCGGGCGGGGGCGTGGGGGACTAACGAGCAGTACTTC. Protein sequence: CASAPRAGAWGTNEQYF.

A few counts support this clonotype. This chain joins TRBV4-1 and TRBJ2-5, with no clear D. CDR1 is MGHRA, CDR2 YSYEKL, per germline. Trimming took off 4 bases at V and 0 bases at J, with 12 bases between the two ends. The CDR3 contains 15 residues. In nucleotides, the CDR3 is TGCGCCAGCAGCCTGGTCCACAGCAACCAAGAGACCCAGTACTTC. This gives the protein CASSLVHSNQETQYF.